The clone carrying this T cell receptor beta chain was found many times. Its antigen remains unknown. The entry originates in a study of breast tumors, draining lymph nodes, adjacent tissues. Findings of the study overall: Tumor repertoires ranked between lymph nodes and nontumor tissue in diversity, with V and J gene preferences.

The CDR3 sequence is 16 residues long. Germline CDR1 SGHVS, CDR2 FQNEAQ. V was clipped by 5 bases and J by 3 bases, with 18 bases between them. Using its own MiXCR run on the multiplex PCR reads, TCRdb lists one record per CDR3 protein. The data show 20,000 to 25,000 distinct CDR3 sequences, 23% seen once. This receptor was identified in a female donor with breast cancer. Some clones in this sample may be carry-over from other donors' samples. Input material: breast tumor tissue. This sequence joins TRBV7-8 and TRBJ2-3; perhaps TRBD2 as D (6 bases). CDR3 in DNA: TGTGCCAGCAGCGTACCGGGGGTACGGTCAACAGATACGCAGTATTTT. Amino acids: CASSVPGVRSTDTQYF.